This T cell receptor beta chain derives from a study of lymphopenia after photon versus proton radiotherapy. Study-level results: Under photons, naive T cells and diversity fell while effector/memory populations rose. After the lymphocyte nadir, photon-treated repertoires showed oligoclonal expansion, especially of CD8+ Temra cells.

Details on this clone: Its specificity is not known.

The CDR3 length is 14 residues. CDR1 is LNHDA and CDR2 is SQIVND in the germline V gene (reference sequence). The V gene lost 1 base and the J gene lost 4 bases, with 8 bases spanning the gap. Sequencing was performed with immunoSEQ multiplex PCR; in TCRdb, only in-frame clones are kept and a portion is missing. The table lists around 31,000 clones, 85% to 90% of them singletons. V gene TRBV19 combines with J gene TRBJ1-5; D possibly corresponds to TRBD1 (5 bases). This sample comprised peripheral blood, obtained from a patient treated with proton-based radiotherapy. The TCR was taken from a woman aged 70-85 years with pancreatic cancer. Some clones in this sample may be carry-over from other donors' samples. CDR3 in amino acids: CASSIGDLNQPQHF. The CDR3 DNA is TGTGCCAGTAGTATAGGGGACTTAAATCAGCCCCAGCATTTT.